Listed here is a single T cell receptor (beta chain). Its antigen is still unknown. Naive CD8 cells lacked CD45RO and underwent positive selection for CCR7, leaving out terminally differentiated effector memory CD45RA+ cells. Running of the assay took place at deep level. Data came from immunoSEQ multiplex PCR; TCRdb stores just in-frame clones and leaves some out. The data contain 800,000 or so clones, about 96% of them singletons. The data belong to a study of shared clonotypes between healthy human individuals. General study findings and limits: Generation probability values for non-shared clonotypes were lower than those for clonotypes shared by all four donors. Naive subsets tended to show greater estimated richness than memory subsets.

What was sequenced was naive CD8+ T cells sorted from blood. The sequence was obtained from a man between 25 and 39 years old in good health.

CDR3 region: CASRLATLAGYPDTQYF. The CDR3 nucleotides read TGTGCAAGTCGCTTAGCAACACTAGCGGGATACCCAGATACGCAGTATTTT. The V and J genes are TRBV12-2 and TRBJ2-3; whether TRBD2, the table's D call, matches the DNA was not checked. TRBV12-2 is flagged as a pseudogene. CDR3 length equals 17 residues.